The clone carrying this T cell receptor (beta chain) was counted a few times. The sample carries other DNA sequences with the same CDR3. The sample originates from a study of blood T cell repertoires in COVID-19. Overall study context: Nucleic acid was either cDNA or gDNA, and it came from T cells, B-cell-depleted T cells, or PBMCs.

The CDR3 covers 15 residues. Trimming took 4 bases from V and 0 from J, leaving 10 bases between them. CDR1 MGHRA and CDR2 YSYEKL come from the germline V gene. Per the original methods: Reference gene primer amplification gave nucleated cell count estimates. This table comes from immunoSEQ multiplex PCR, and its TCRdb copy is limited to in-frame clones, with some not included. V, J and clone size are taken as reported in that table, and D and trimming were inferred from the DNA itself. Among 40,000 or so clones, 85% were seen once, and the ten largest hold about 4%. The sequence was obtained from a man in his sixties with acute or convalescent COVID-19. Sample: peripheral blood. The chain employs TRBV4-1 and TRBJ1-3; D gene ambiguous. The CDR3: CASSPSSLSGNTIYF. CDR3 bases: TGCGCCAGCAGCCCTAGTTCCCTCTCTGGAAACACCATATATTTT.